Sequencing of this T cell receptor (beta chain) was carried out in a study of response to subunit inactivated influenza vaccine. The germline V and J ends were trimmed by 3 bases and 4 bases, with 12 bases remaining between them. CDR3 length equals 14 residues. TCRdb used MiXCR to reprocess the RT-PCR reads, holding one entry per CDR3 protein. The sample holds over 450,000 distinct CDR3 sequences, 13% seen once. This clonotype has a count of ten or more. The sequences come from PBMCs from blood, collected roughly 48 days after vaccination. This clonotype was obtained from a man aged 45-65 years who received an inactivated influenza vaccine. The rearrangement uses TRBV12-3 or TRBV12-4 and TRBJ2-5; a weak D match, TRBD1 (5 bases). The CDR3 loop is CASSFSAQGETQYF. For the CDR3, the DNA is TGTGCCAGCAGTTTTTCGGCTCAGGGAGAGACCCAGTACTTC.